This T cell receptor (beta chain) was documented in a study of T cells in women clearing cervical HPV infection. Broader study findings: CIN3+ cases had significantly higher TCR repertoire richness than controls, but evenness did not differ. Combining TCR richness with V gene abundances gave around 0.87 AUC. T-cell numbers per sample were unknown and may explain richness differences.

A word on this clone: Its antigen is still unknown. The read ends 3 residues early relative to the CDR3; the germline J gene fills the gap.

From germline, CDR1 is SNHLY and CDR2 FYNNEI. Trimming removed 1 base from V and 6 bases from J, with 12 bases in between. CDR3 size: 15 residues. Genomic DNA, averaging about 1,300 ng per sample, yielded TCR beta CDR3 via immunoSEQ. Only in-frame clones appear in the TCRdb table, and some are missing; sequencing was by immunoSEQ multiplex PCR. This specimen shows approximately 40,000 clones; the ten leading clones hold about 8%. This receptor was taken from a woman aged 18 to 75 with a cervical HPV16 infection that either progressed to CIN3+ or cleared (not recorded which). V and J are TRBV2 and TRBJ1-4; D is uncertain. Sequenced: blood buffy coat. CDR3 bases read: TGTGCCAGCAGTGAAGGTGTAGCGTCATATGAAAAA. The encoded protein is CASSEGVASYEK. The complete CDR3 sequence is CASSEGVASYEKLFF.